This TCR beta chain was captured by sequencing in a study of T cell repertoires in cytomegalovirus infection. Study-wide background: The study used recently identified HLA-C-restricted and well-studied HLA-B-restricted CMV epitopes. It can be stated that public TCR beta signatures indicated CMV infection as well as a matching HLA type.

There are many counts of this clonotype. The antigen is not known. TCRdb reprocessed the reads via MiXCR and lists one record per CDR3 protein. The data hold about 770,000 distinct CDR3 sequences, with just under 30% observed a single time. Study-wide findings and caveats: Ex vivo, HLA-C-restricted CMV-specific TCR beta clonotypes prevailed over the rest of the response.

The sample here was cultured CD8+ T cells from PBMCs, taken from culture after CMV antigen stimulation. The receptor was isolated from a human donor in good health (CMV status not recorded). Some clones in this sample may be carry-over from other donors' samples.

The CDR3 DNA follows: TGTGCCAGCAGCTTAGACAGGTCGACCACTGAAGCTTTCTTT. Translated: CASSLDRSTTEAFF. The rearrangement links TRBV7-2 to TRBJ1-1; the D gene is possibly TRBD1 (5 bases). CDR1 is SGHTA and CDR2 is FQGNSA in the germline V gene. Trimming stripped 1 base from V and 4 bases from J, with 10 bases between. The CDR3 runs 14 residues.